This is a list of T cell receptor beta chains from one sample in a study of blood T cell repertoires in COVID-19. TCRdb's table, derived via immunoSEQ multiplex PCR, lists solely in-frame clones and lacks some. The repertoire includes a few hundred thousand clones, approximately 85% of them detected once, and 7.2% sits in the top ten. Specimen: peripheral blood. The receptors derive from a human donor in a cohort sampled during active COVID-19. Both conserved end residues are part of each CDR3. The D gene is left open where the match is weak. The size of a clone is reported for some rows only, either as once, few or many, or as a class for expanded clones.

J gene,V gene,D gene,CDR3 length,clone size,CDR3 DNA,CDR3 protein
TRBJ1-2,TRBV9,TRBD1,15,NA,TGTGCCAGCAGCGTAGTAGGGACAGGGGGCTTTGGCTACACCTTC,CASSVVGTGGFGYTF
TRBJ2-1,TRBV7-9,TRBD2,14,NA,TGTGCCAGCGGTTCTAGCGGGCGTTACAATGAGCAGTTCTTC,CASGSSGRYNEQFF
TRBJ2-5,TRBV30,NA,12,NA,TGTGCCTGGAGTACTACAAAAGAGACCCAGTACTTC,CAWSTTKETQYF
TRBJ1-1,TRBV4-1,NA,14,NA,TGCGCCAGCAGCGGCCGTACAGTGAACACTGAAGCTTTCTTT,CASSGRTVNTEAFF
TRBJ1-1,TRBV11-2,TRBD1,15,NA,TGTGCCAGCAGCACAGGACAGGGATCGGGCACTGAAGCTTTCTTT,CASSTGQGSGTEAFF
TRBJ1-4,TRBV12-3/TRBV12-4,TRBD1,13,NA,TGTGCCGGGGCGACAGGGAAAAGAGAAAAACTGTTTTTT,CAGATGKREKLFF
TRBJ1-4,TRBV7-2,TRBD1,15,NA,TGTGCCAGCAGCTTACTAGGGACAGGGTTTGAAAAACTGTTTTTT,CASSLLGTGFEKLFF
TRBJ1-1,TRBV2,TRBD1,11,NA,TGTGCCAGCCAGGAGGACAGGGAAGCTTTCTTT,CASQEDREAFF
TRBJ1-2,TRBV6-5,TRBD1,11,NA,TGTGCCAGCAGCCAGGGGGCTGGCTACACCTTC,CASSQGAGYTF
TRBJ2-3,TRBV5-1,TRBD1,14,NA,TGCGCCAGCAGTCCGGGACAGCGCACAGATACGCAGTATTTT,CASSPGQRTDTQYF
TRBJ1-1,TRBV6-6,NA,13,NA,TGTGCCAGCAGGAGGATTTCTGGCACTGAAGCTTTCTTT,CASRRISGTEAFF
TRBJ2-3,TRBV19,NA,13,NA,TGTGCCAGTAGCCCGAGCCGGGACTTAACGCAGTATTTT,CASSPSRDLTQYF
TRBJ1-1,TRBV18,NA,16,NA,TGTGCCAGCTCTCTGCAGAGGGCTCAGATGAACACTGAAGCTTTCTTT,CASSLQRAQMNTEAFF
TRBJ2-7,TRBV11-2,TRBD2,15,once,TGTGCCAGCAGCCCGCAAGCGGGGGCCATATACGAGCAGTACTTC,CASSPQAGAIYEQYF
TRBJ2-2,TRBV6-5,TRBD1,15,NA,TGTGCCAGCAGGTGGGGGACAGACAAAACCGGGGAGCTGTTTTTT,CASRWGTDKTGELFF
TRBJ1-2,TRBV7-9,TRBD1,15,NA,TGTGCCAGCAGCTTAGTCGAGACAGGGTCAGATGGCTACACCTTC,CASSLVETGSDGYTF
TRBJ1-1,TRBV12-3/TRBV12-4,NA,11,NA,TGTGCCAGCAGTCCCGAAACAGCAGCTTTCTTT,CASSPETAAFF
TRBJ1-2,TRBV24-1,NA,14,NA,TGTGCCACCAGCGGAGGCAGCGTAAACTATGGCTACACCTTC,CATSGGSVNYGYTF
TRBJ2-5,TRBV2,TRBD1,13,NA,TGTGCCAGCAGAATGACAGGGGAAGAGACCCAGTACTTC,CASRMTGEETQYF
TRBJ1-4,TRBV19,TRBD1,15,NA,TGTGCCAGTAAGGGGACAGGGGTGACTAATGAAAAACTGTTTTTT,CASKGTGVTNEKLFF
TRBJ2-2,TRBV30,TRBD1,13,NA,TGTGCCTGCACGACAGGGTTTGGCGGGGAGCTGTTTTTT,CACTTGFGGELFF
TRBJ2-3,TRBV18,TRBD1,15,NA,TGTGCCAGCTCATCTTCAGGGGGCGGCACAGATACGCAGTATTTT,CASSSSGGGTDTQYF
TRBJ1-2,TRBV5-1,TRBD1,15,NA,TGCGCCAGCAGCTTGGAGGGACAGGGTTCCTATGGCTACACCTTC,CASSLEGQGSYGYTF
TRBJ1-1,TRBV30,TRBD1,14,many,TGTGCCTGGAGTGTACAGGGGCTGCACACTGAAGCTTTCTTT,CAWSVQGLHTEAFF
TRBJ1-2,TRBV10-3,TRBD1,13,NA,TGTGCCATCAGCCATAATCAGGGGGATGGCTACACCTTC,CAISHNQGDGYTF
TRBJ1-2,TRBV6-5,NA,12,NA,TGTGCCAGCAGGGAGGGACCGGGAGGCTACACCTTC,CASREGPGGYTF
TRBJ2-7,TRBV6-5,NA,13,NA,TGTGCCAGCAGTTACGGAGGGGGCAACGAGCAGTACTTC,CASSYGGGNEQYF
TRBJ1-1,TRBV27,NA,14,NA,TGTGCCAGCAGTTTGGGCAGGATGAACACTGAAGCTTTCTTT,CASSLGRMNTEAFF
TRBJ1-3,TRBV6-5,TRBD1,14,NA,TGTGCCAGCAGGCCCGGGACAGATGGAAACACCATATATTTT,CASRPGTDGNTIYF